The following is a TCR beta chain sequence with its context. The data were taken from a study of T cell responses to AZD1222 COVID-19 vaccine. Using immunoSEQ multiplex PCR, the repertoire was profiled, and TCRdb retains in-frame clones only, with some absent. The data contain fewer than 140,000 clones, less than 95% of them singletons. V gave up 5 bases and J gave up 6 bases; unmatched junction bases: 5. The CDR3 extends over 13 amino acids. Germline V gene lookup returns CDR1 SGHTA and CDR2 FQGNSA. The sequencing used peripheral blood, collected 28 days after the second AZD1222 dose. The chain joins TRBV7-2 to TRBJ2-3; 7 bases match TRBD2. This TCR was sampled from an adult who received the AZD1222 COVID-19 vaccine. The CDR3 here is CASSPGGTDTQYF. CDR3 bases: TGTGCCAGCAGCCCCGGGGGGACCGATACGCAGTATTTT.